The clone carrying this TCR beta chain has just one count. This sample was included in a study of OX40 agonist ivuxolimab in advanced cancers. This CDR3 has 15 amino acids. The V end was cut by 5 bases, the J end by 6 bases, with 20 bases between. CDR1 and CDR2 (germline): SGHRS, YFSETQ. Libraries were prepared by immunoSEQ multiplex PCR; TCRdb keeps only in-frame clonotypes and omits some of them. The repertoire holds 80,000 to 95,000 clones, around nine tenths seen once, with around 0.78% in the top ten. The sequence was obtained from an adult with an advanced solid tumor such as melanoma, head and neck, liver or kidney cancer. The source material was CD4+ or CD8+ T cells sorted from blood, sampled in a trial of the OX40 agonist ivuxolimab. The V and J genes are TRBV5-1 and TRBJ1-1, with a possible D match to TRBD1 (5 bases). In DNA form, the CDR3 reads TGCGCCAGCAGGGGACGGGATCTTGGGACGGCTGAAGCTTTCTTT. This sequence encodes CASRGRDLGTAEAFF.